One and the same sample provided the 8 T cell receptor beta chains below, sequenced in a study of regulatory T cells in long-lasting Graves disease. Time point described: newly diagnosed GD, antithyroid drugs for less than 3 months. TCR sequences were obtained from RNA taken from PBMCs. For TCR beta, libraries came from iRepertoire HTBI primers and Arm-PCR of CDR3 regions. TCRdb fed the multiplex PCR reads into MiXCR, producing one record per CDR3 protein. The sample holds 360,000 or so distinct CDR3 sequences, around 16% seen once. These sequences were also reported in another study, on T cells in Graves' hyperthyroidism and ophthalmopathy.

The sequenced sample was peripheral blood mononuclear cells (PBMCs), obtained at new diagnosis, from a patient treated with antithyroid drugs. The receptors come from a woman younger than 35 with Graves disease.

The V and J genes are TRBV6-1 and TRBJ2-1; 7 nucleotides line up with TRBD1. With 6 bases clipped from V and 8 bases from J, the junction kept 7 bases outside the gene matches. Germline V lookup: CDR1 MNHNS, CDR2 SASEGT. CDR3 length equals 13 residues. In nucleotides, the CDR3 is TGTGCCAGCAGAAGAACTGACAGGGATGAGCAGTTCTTC. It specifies CASRRTDRDEQFF.

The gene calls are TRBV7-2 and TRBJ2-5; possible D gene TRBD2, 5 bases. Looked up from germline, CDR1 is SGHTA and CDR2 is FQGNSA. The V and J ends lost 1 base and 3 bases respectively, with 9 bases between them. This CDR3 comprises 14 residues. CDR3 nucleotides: TGTGCCAGCAGCTTAGACGGAGGCAAAGAGACCCAGTACTTC. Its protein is CASSLDGGKETQYF.

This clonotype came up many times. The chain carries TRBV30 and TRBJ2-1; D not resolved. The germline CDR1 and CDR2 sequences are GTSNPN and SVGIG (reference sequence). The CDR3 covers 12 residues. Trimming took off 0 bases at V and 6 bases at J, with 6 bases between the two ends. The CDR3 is CAWSVQPNEQFF. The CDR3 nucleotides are TGTGCCTGGAGTGTACAACCCAATGAGCAGTTCTTC.

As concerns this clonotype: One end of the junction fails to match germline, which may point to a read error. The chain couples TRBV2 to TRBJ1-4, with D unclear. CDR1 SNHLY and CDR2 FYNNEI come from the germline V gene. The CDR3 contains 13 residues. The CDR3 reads CASIFGPNEKLLF. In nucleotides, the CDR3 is TGTGCCAGCATATTTGGGCCAAATGAAAAACTGCTTTTT. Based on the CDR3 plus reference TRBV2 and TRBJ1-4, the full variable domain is EPEVTQTPSHQVTQMGQEVILRCVPISNHLYFYWYRQILGQKVEFLVSFYNNEISEKSEIFDDQFSVERPDGSNFTLKIRSTKLEDSAMYFCASIFGPNEKLLFGSGTQLSVL.

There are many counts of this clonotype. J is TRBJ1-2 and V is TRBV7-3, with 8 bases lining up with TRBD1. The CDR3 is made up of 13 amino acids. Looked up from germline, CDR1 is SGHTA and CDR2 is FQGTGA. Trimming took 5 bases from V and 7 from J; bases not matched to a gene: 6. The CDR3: CASSPDRARGYTF. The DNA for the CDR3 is TGTGCCAGCAGCCCGGACAGGGCACGTGGCTACACCTTC.

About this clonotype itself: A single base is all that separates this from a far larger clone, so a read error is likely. Here the CDR3 DNA reads TGTGCCATCAGTTCACCGGGACAATCCTACAATGAGCAGTTCTTC. Encoded protein: CAISSPGQSYNEQFF. The chain employs TRBV10-3 and TRBJ2-1; possibly TRBD1 for D (6 bases). V lost 5 bases, J lost 1 base, and 12 bases lay in between. CDR3 size: 15 residues. Germline assignment: CDR1 ENHRY and CDR2 SYGVKD.

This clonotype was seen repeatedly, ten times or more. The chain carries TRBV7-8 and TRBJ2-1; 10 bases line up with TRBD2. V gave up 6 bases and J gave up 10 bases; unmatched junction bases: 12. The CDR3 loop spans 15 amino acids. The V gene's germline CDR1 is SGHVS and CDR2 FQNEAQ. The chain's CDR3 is CASSQRASGSREQFF. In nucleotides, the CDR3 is TGTGCCAGCAGTCAGAGGGCTAGCGGGAGCCGAGAGCAGTTCTTC.

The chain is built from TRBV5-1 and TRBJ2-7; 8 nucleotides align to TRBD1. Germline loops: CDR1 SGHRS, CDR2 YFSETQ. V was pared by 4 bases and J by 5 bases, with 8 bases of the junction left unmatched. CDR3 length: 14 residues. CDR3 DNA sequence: TGCGCCAGCAGCCAGGGGACAGGAGGTGACGAGCAGTACTTC. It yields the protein CASSQGTGGDEQYF.